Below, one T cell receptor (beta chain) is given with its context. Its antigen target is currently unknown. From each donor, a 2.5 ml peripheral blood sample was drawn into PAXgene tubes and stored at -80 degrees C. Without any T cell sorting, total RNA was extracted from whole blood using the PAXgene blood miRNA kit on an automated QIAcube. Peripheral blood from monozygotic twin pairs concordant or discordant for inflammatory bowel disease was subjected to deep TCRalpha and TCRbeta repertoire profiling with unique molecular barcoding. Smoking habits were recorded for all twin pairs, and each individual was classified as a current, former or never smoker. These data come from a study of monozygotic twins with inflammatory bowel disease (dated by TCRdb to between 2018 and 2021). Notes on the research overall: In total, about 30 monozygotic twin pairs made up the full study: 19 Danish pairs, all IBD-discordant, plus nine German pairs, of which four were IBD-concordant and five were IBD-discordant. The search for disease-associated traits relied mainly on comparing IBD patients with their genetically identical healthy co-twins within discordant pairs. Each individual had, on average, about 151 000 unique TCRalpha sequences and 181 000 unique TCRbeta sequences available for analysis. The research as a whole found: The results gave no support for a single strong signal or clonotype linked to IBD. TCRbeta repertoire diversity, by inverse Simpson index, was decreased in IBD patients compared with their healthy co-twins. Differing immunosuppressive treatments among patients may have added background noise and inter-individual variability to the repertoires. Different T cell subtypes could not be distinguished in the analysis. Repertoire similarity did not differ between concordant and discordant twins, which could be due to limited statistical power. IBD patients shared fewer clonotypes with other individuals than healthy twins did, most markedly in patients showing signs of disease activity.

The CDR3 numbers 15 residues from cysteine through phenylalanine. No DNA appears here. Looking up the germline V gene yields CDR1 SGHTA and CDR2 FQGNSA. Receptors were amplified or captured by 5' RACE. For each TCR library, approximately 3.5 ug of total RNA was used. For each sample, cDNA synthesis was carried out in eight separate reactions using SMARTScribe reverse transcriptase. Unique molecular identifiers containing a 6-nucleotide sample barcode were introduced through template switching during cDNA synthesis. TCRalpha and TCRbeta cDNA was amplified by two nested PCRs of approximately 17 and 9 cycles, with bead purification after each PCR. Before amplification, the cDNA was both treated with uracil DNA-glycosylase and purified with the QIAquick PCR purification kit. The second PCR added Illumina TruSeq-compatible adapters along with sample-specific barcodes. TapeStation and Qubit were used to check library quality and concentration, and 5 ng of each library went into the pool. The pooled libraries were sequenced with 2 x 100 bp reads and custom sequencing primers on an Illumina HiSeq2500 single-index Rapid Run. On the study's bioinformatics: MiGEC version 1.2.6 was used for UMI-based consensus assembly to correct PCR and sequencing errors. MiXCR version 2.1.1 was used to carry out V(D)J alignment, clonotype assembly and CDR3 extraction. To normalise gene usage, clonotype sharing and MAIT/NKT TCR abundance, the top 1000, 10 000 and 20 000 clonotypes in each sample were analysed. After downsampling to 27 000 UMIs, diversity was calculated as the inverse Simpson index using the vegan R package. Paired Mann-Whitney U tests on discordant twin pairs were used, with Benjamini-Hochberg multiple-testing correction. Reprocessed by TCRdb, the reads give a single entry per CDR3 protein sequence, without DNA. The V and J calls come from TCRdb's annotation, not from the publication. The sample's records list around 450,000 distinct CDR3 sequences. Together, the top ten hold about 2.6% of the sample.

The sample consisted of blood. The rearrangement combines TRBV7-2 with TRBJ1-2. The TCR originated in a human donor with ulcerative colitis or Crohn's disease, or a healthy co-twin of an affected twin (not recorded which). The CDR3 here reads CASSLRQAVYYGYTF.